This passage covers 29 T cell receptor beta chains from one sample sequenced in a study of blood T cell repertoires in COVID-19. Repertoires were generated with immunoSEQ multiplex PCR, while TCRdb's copy carries only in-frame clones and drops some. Of 350,000 or so clones in the sample, roughly 90% are singletons; the top ten hold roughly 4%. Specimen: peripheral blood. The receptors derive from a woman aged 60-75 years with COVID-19, enrolled during active disease.

The V call is TRBV11-3, the J call TRBJ1-1; D is perhaps TRBD1 (6 bases). From germline, CDR1 is SGHNT and CDR2 YENEEA. V was shortened by 2 bases and J by 0 bases, with 22 bases between the two germline ends. The CDR3 spans 19 residues. Written as DNA, the CDR3 is TGTGCCAGCAGCTTACCGAGGGGGACACAAAAAAAGGTGAACACTGAAGCTTTCTTT. This gives the protein CASSLPRGTQKKVNTEAFF.

This clone was observed once. The chain uses TRBV10-2 and TRBJ1-1; D is ambiguous. Germline values: CDR1 WSHSY, CDR2 SAAADI. There are 13 residues in the CDR3. V dropped 6 bases and J dropped 0 bases, with 8 bases sitting between them. Here the CDR3 DNA reads TGCGCCAGCAGCAACGCGATGAACACTGAAGCTTTCTTT. It encodes CASSNAMNTEAFF.

The V call is TRBV6-5, the J call TRBJ1-1, with D perhaps matching TRBD1 (5 bases). Germline V lookup: CDR1 MNHEY, CDR2 SVGAGI. There are 13 residues in the CDR3. V was cut by 7 bases and J by 4 bases, with 13 bases left in between. The CDR3 DNA is TGTGCCAGCACCCTCTGGGGCGGCACTGAAGCTTTCTTT. This codes for CASTLWGGTEAFF.

The chain links TRBV29-1 to TRBJ2-7; possible D gene TRBD1, 5 bases. The CDR3 runs to 15 residues. Germline V CDR1 and CDR2: SQVTM, ANQGSEA. V was clipped by 4 bases and J by 0 bases, with 16 bases between them. DNA for the CDR3: TGCAGCGTTGTGACTGACAGATTCTCCTCCTACGAGCAGTACTTC. This translates into CSVVTDRFSSYEQYF.

The chain has TRBV18 and TRBJ1-1, with unresolved D. The CDR3 is made up of 13 amino acids. CDR1 is KGHSH, CDR2 LQKENI, per germline. Trimming took off 3 bases at V and 5 bases at J, with 10 bases between the two ends. This chain's CDR3 is CASSPSLQTEAFF. The CDR3 DNA sequence: TGTGCCAGCTCACCGTCATTACAAACTGAAGCTTTCTTT.

The chain employs TRBV5-1 and TRBJ2-3; 14 nucleotides align to TRBD2. Germline trimming cut 1 base from V and 0 bases from J; bases unmatched to any gene: 7. The CDR3 is made up of 19 amino acids. Germline lookup yields CDR1 SGHRS and CDR2 YFSETQ. In nucleotides, the CDR3 is TGCGCCAGCAGCTTGTATGGGACTAGCGGGGGCCTTAGCACAGATACGCAGTATTTT. Translated: CASSLYGTSGGLSTDTQYF.

CDR3 DNA sequence: TGTGCCAGCTCACCAAAGTCGGACACGTACACCGGGGAGCTGTTTTTT. This gives the protein CASSPKSDTYTGELFF. The gene calls are TRBV18 and TRBJ2-2, with D possibly TRBD1 on 5 matching bases. CDR1 is KGHSH and CDR2 is LQKENI in the germline V gene. The germline V and J ends were trimmed by 2 bases and 3 bases, with 13 bases remaining between them. The CDR3 totals 16 residues.

The chain joins TRBV2 to TRBJ2-7; D might be TRBD1 (5 bases). This CDR3 region has 13 residues. The V end lost 1 base, the J end lost 1 base, and 5 bases lay between the germline ends. Per germline, CDR1 SNHLY and CDR2 FYNNEI. CDR3 sequence: CASSEEGSYEQYF. The CDR3 DNA follows: TGTGCCAGCAGTGAAGAGGGGTCCTACGAGCAGTACTTC. Full variable domain (missing parts from reference TRBV2 and TRBJ2-7): EPEVTQTPSHQVTQMGQEVILRCVPISNHLYFYWYRQILGQKVEFLVSFYNNEISEKSEIFDDQFSVERPDGSNFTLKIRSTKLEDSAMYFCASSEEGSYEQYFGPGTRLTVT.

This chain joins TRBV18 and TRBJ1-3; D possibly corresponds to TRBD1 (5 bases). Germline V CDR1 and CDR2: KGHSH, LQKENI. This CDR3 contains 16 residues. V lost 4 bases and J lost 0, with 13 bases in between. CDR3 coding DNA: TGTGCCAGCTCACGTTCAGAGGGACTCTCTGGAAACACCATATATTTT. Protein sequence: CASSRSEGLSGNTIYF.

This chain uses TRBV2 with TRBJ1-5; D remains ambiguous. V lost 6 bases and J lost 0, with 9 bases in between. The CDR3 covers 14 residues. Germline assignment: CDR1 SNHLY and CDR2 FYNNEI. CDR3 bases: TGTGCCAGCAGGGCCCAATATAGCAATCAGCCCCAGCATTTT. It yields the protein CASRAQYSNQPQHF.

The rearrangement joins TRBV18 to TRBJ1-5; D remains unclear. This CDR3 is built from 15 residues. Trimming cost V 3 bases and J 3 bases, with 12 bases left between them. CDR1 KGHSH and CDR2 LQKENI come from the germline V gene. CDR3 residues: CASSPIKQSNQPQHF. For the CDR3, the DNA is TGTGCCAGCTCACCTATTAAACAGTCCAATCAGCCCCAGCATTTT. The entire variable domain, with the rest obtained from reference TRBV18 and TRBJ1-5, is as follows: NAGVMQNPRHLVRRRGQEARLRCSPMKGHSHVYWYRQLPEEGLKFMVYLQKENIIDESGMPKERFSAEFPKEGPSILRIQQVVRGDSAAYFCASSPIKQSNQPQHFGDGTRLSIL.

CDR3 amino acids: CASSLASGATNEKLFF. In DNA form, the CDR3 reads TGTGCCAGCAGCTTGGCCAGCGGTGCAACTAATGAAAAACTGTTTTTT. This chain joins TRBV5-5 and TRBJ1-4; D gene uncertain. The CDR3 contains 16 residues. V lost 0 bases and J lost 0, with 9 bases in between. Germline values: CDR1 SGHKS, CDR2 YYEKEE (reference sequence).

The genes are TRBV11-1 and TRBJ1-2; D may be TRBD1 (6 bases). Trimming took 5 bases from V and 4 from J, leaving 14 bases between them. The CDR3 covers 14 residues. Per the germline V gene, CDR1 is SGHAT and CDR2 is FQDESV (reference sequence). The CDR3 DNA reads as TGTGCCAGCAGCCTCGCGGGGGGCGCCTATGGCTACACCTTC. Encoded protein: CASSLAGGAYGYTF.

V usage is TRBV9 and J usage is TRBJ1-2; tentative D call: TRBD1 (5 bases). V lost 3 bases and J 5 bases, leaving 5 bases between the germline ends. This CDR3 is built from 11 residues. Germline lookup yields CDR1 SGDLS and CDR2 YYNGEE. The chain's CDR3 is CASSGTYGYTF. CDR3 nucleotides: TGTGCCAGCAGCGGGACATATGGCTACACCTTC.

This clone appeared a few times. The J gene is TRBJ2-3, the V gene TRBV10-1; 8 nucleotides line up with TRBD2. Germline assignment: CDR1 WNHNN and CDR2 SYGVQD (reference sequence). V lost 3 bases to trimming and J lost 2 bases; unmatched junction nucleotides: 13. The CDR3 contains 18 residues. CDR3 in amino acids: CASSDSSERGFFTDTQYF. In nucleotides, the CDR3 is TGCGCCAGCAGTGATTCAAGTGAGCGGGGGTTCTTCACAGATACGCAGTATTTT.

CDR3 DNA: TGTGCCAGCAGTTTTGGAGGATCCTACGAGCAGTACTTC. Translated: CASSFGGSYEQYF. The chain has TRBV27 and TRBJ2-7; D is perhaps TRBD2 (5 bases). Per the germline V gene, CDR1 is MNHEY and CDR2 is SMNVEV (reference sequence). This CDR3 contains 13 residues. V was cut by 3 bases and J by 1 base, with 7 bases left in between.

The genes are TRBV6-6 and TRBJ1-2; TRBD1 agrees at 9 bases. Per the germline V gene, CDR1 is MNHNY and CDR2 is SVGAGI (reference sequence). Trimming took 0 bases from V and 0 from J; bases not matched to a gene: 2. This CDR3 is built from 16 residues. Here the CDR3 reads CASSYSGQGTNYGYTF. CDR3 coding DNA: TGTGCCAGCAGTTACTCGGGACAGGGTACTAACTATGGCTACACCTTC.

This clone has only a few counts. V gene TRBV5-5 combines with J gene TRBJ1-4; no clear D. With 5 bases removed from V and 7 bases from J, the gap between germline ends came to 18 bases. The length of the CDR3 is 15 residues. Germline V gene lookup returns CDR1 SGHKS and CDR2 YYEKEE (reference sequence). CDR3 region: CASSSKESASEKLFF. CDR3 nucleotide sequence: TGTGCCAGCAGTTCCAAGGAGTCGGCGTCTGAAAAACTGTTTTTT. Variable domain in full (rest from reference TRBV5-5 and TRBJ1-4): DAGVTQSPTHLIKTRGQQVTLRCSPISGHKSVSWYQQVLGQGPQFIFQYYEKEERGRGNFPDRFSARQFPNYSSELNVNALLLGDSALYLCASSSKESASEKLFFGSGTQLSVL.

V is TRBV9 and J is TRBJ2-1, with D uncertain. Trimming stripped 4 bases from V and 2 bases from J, with 13 bases between. Germline loops: CDR1 SGDLS, CDR2 YYNGEE. This CDR3 is 15 amino acids long. The chain's CDR3 is CASSLQGEPYNEQFF. The CDR3, as DNA: TGTGCCAGCAGCCTTCAAGGAGAGCCCTACAATGAGCAGTTCTTC.

This chain connects TRBV28 to TRBJ2-4, with D maybe TRBD1 (6 bases). The germline V gene has CDR1 MDHEN and CDR2 SYDVKM. The CDR3 has 15 amino acids. Between the trimmed V and J ends, which lost 5 bases and 3 bases, there was a span of 14 bases. Here the CDR3 reads CASSPRDNFKNIQYF. The CDR3 nucleotides are TGTGCCAGCAGTCCCAGGGACAATTTCAAAAACATTCAGTACTTC.

This clone was recorded only once. This rearrangement joins TRBV27 to TRBJ1-5; perhaps TRBD1 as D (6 bases). Germline lookup yields CDR1 MNHEY and CDR2 SMNVEV (reference sequence). V was pared by 5 bases and J by 3 bases, with 11 bases between. The CDR3 loop spans 14 amino acids. CDR3 nucleotide sequence: TGTGCCAGCAGTGCACGGGACACCAATCAGCCCCAGCATTTT. As protein: CASSARDTNQPQHF.

V is TRBV5-5 and J is TRBJ2-7; 7 bases match TRBD1. The CDR3 runs 15 residues. V lost 0 bases to trimming and J lost 2 bases; unmatched junction nucleotides: 5. The germline V gene has CDR1 SGHKS and CDR2 YYEKEE (reference sequence). The CDR3 DNA sequence: TGTGCCAGCAGCTTGGCCAGTGGGACAGCCTACGAGCAGTACTTC. As protein: CASSLASGTAYEQYF. Based on the CDR3 plus reference TRBV5-5 and TRBJ2-7, the full variable domain is DAGVTQSPTHLIKTRGQQVTLRCSPISGHKSVSWYQQVLGQGPQFIFQYYEKEERGRGNFPDRFSARQFPNYSSELNVNALLLGDSALYLCASSLASGTAYEQYFGPGTRLTVT.

The chain recombines TRBV6-5 with TRBJ1-1; D is unclear. The germline V and J ends were trimmed by 7 bases and 1 base, with 13 bases remaining between them. The CDR3 contains 14 residues. Germline-derived CDR1 and CDR2 are MNHEY and SVGAGI. CDR3 residues: CASIISGSNTEAFF. CDR3 nucleotides: TGTGCCAGCATCATCTCAGGATCGAACACTGAAGCTTTCTTT.

The V call is TRBV30, the J call TRBJ1-3; 7 nucleotides line up with TRBD1. This CDR3 is 17 amino acids long. V shed 3 bases, J shed 1 base, and the junction held 12 bases outside the gene matches. Germline V gene lookup returns CDR1 GTSNPN and CDR2 SVGIG (reference sequence). CDR3 in amino acids: CAWRDLRQGRSGNTIYF. The CDR3 coding sequence is TGTGCCTGGAGAGACCTTCGACAGGGAAGGTCTGGAAACACCATATATTTT.

The CDR3 DNA follows: TGTGCCAGCAGCTTTGGGGACAGAGAAGGCTACGAGCAGTACTTC. It yields the protein CASSFGDREGYEQYF. The chain has TRBV7-3 and TRBJ2-7, with TRBD1 matching over 7 bases. With V trimmed by 3 bases and J by 3 bases, 8 bases remained unmatched. Germline CDR1 SGHTA, CDR2 FQGTGA. The CDR3 consists of 15 residues. Combining the CDR3 with reference TRBV7-3 and TRBJ2-7 gives the whole variable domain GAGVSQTPSNKVTEKGKYVELRCDPISGHTALYWYRQSLGQGPEFLIYFQGTGAADDSGLPNDRFFAVRPEGSVSTLKIQRTERGDSAVYLCASSFGDREGYEQYFGPGTRLTVT.

The chain couples TRBV6-5 to TRBJ2-7, with a tentative D call TRBD1 (6 bases). This CDR3 comprises 14 residues. Germline V gene lookup returns CDR1 MNHEY and CDR2 SVGAGI. V lost 1 base, J lost 1 base, and 8 bases lay in between. The CDR3 DNA is TGTGCCAGCAGTTACTTGACAGGTTCCTACGAGCAGTACTTC. Protein product: CASSYLTGSYEQYF.

This clone was seen just once. This chain links TRBV11-2 with TRBJ1-1, with D perhaps TRBD1 (5 bases). Trimming shortened V by 6 bases and J by 0 bases, and 8 bases separated the two germline ends. This CDR3 is built from 13 residues. CDR1 is SGHAT and CDR2 is FQNNGV in the germline V gene. Here the CDR3 DNA reads TGTGCCAGCAGTCCCAGGGTGAACACTGAAGCTTTCTTT. Translating gives CASSPRVNTEAFF.

V is TRBV7-9 and J is TRBJ1-3; 7 nucleotides agree with TRBD1. CDR1 and CDR2 from the germline V gene are SEHNR and FQNEAQ (reference sequence). The CDR3 is made up of 15 amino acids. With 6 bases clipped from V and 0 bases from J, the junction kept 5 bases outside the gene matches. CDR3 nucleotides: TGTGCCAGCAGTTTCTCAGGGGGCTCTGGAAACACCATATATTTT. Amino acids: CASSFSGGSGNTIYF.

The chain recombines TRBV2 with TRBJ2-3; 8 bases fit TRBD2. Germline assignment: CDR1 SNHLY and CDR2 FYNNEI. J gave up 4 bases and V 6 bases, and 12 bases lay outside the gene matches. The CDR3 covers 16 residues. The CDR3 protein is CASRLPGLERPDTQYF. The CDR3 DNA reads TGTGCCAGCAGACTACCGGGACTAGAGCGCCCAGATACGCAGTATTTT.